The clone carrying this TCR beta chain appeared a single time. Its matching antigen is unknown. The assay was immunoSEQ multiplex PCR, and TCRdb's table has in-frame clones only and misses some. The sample includes about 380,000 clones, 90% to 98% of them seen just once. The record originates from a study of shared clonotypes between healthy human individuals. Study-level background: CD4 naive and memory got three plates each, CD8 naive two, CD8 memory one.

Study-wide points: Several donors showed sharing of approximately 4.7% of naive CD4 clonotypes. Among donors, sharing of clonotypes was expected to be affected by sequencing depth.

Germline lookup yields CDR1 SGHTA and CDR2 FQGNSA. The V end lost 2 bases, the J end lost 6 bases, and 8 bases lay between the germline ends. This CDR3 has 13 amino acids. The sequence came from a man aged 25 to 40 in good health. The genes are TRBV7-2 and TRBJ2-1; D gene ambiguous. The source material was memory CD8+ T cells sorted from blood. Subset here: CD45RO+ cells pooled with CCR7-negative TemRA cells. CDR3 in DNA: TGTGCCAGCAGCTTAATCGCTAGCAATGAGCAGTTCTTC. It is translated as CASSLIASNEQFF.